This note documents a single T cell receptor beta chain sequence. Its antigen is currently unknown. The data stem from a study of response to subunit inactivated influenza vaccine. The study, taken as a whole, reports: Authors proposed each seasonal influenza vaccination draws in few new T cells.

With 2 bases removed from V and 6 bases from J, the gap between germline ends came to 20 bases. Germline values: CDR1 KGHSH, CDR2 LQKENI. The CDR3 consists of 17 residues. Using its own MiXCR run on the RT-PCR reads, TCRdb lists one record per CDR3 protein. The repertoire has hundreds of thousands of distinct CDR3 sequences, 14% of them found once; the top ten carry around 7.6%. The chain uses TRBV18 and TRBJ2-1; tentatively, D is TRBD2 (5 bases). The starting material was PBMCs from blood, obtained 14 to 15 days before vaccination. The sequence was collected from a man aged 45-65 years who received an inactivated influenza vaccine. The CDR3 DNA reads TGTGCCAGCTCACCAAACGTAGCGCGGTATCAGACCAATGAGCAGTTCTTC. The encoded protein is CASSPNVARYQTNEQFF.